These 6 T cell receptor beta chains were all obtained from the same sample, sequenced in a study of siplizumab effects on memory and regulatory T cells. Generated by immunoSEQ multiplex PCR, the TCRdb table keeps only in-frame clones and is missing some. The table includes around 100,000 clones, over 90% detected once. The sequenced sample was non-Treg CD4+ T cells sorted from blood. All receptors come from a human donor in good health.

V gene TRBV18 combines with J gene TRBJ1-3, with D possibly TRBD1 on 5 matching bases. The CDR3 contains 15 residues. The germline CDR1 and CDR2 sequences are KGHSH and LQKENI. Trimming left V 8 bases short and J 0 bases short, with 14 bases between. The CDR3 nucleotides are TGTGCCAGCCCTATCGACAGTCCCTCTGGAAACACCATATATTTT. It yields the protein CASPIDSPSGNTIYF.

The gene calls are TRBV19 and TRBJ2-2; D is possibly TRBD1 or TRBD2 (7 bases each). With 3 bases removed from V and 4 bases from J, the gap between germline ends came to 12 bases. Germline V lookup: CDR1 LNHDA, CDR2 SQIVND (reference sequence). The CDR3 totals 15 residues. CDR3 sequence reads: CASSISRGGTGELFF. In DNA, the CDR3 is TGTGCCAGTAGTATTTCCAGGGGGGGCACCGGGGAGCTGTTTTTT. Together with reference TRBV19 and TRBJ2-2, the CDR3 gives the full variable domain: DGGITQSPKYLFRKEGQNVTLSCEQNLNHDAMYWYRQDPGQGLRLIYYSQIVNDFQKGDIAEGYSVSREKKESFPLTVTSAQKNPTAFYLCASSISRGGTGELFFGEGSRLTVL.

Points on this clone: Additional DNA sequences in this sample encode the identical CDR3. The CDR3 region is CAISESGNQPQHF. The CDR3, as DNA: TGTGCCATCAGTGAGTCGGGCAATCAGCCCCAGCATTTT. The chain recombines TRBV10-3 with TRBJ1-5; no firm D call. Trimming left V 0 bases short and J 2 bases short, with 2 bases between. The germline CDR1 and CDR2 sequences are ENHRY and SYGVKD. The CDR3 runs to 13 residues.

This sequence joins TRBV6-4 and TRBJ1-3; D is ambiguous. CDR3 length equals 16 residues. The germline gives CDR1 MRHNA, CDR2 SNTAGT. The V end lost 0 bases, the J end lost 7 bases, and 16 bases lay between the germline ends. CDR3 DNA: TGTGCCAGCAGTGACTCCGGCTCGGCGGGTTTCAACACCATATATTTT. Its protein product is CASSDSGSAGFNTIYF.

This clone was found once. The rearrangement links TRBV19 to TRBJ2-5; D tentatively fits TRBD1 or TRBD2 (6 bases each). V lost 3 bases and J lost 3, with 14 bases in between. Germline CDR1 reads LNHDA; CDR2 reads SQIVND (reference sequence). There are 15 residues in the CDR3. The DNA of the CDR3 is TGTGCCAGTAGTATGACCTGGAGGGGGGAAGAGACCCAGTACTTC. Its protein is CASSMTWRGEETQYF.

The CDR3 sequence: CASSFQGRDLYEQYF. The CDR3 region has the DNA TGTGCCAGCAGCTTCCAGGGTCGTGACCTATACGAGCAGTACTTC. The chain is built from TRBV11-1 and TRBJ2-7, with D perhaps matching TRBD1 (5 bases). CDR3 size: 15 residues. V lost 3 bases, J lost 4 bases, and 16 bases lay in between. CDR1 is SGHAT and CDR2 is FQDESV in the germline V gene (reference sequence). The full variable domain, its missing parts supplied by reference TRBV11-1 and TRBJ2-7, is EAEVAQSPRYKITEKSQAVAFWCDPISGHATLYWYRQILGQGPELLVQFQDESVVDDSQLPKDRFSAERLKGVDSTLKIQPAELGDSAMYLCASSFQGRDLYEQYFGPGTRLTVT.